This T cell receptor beta chain is drawn from a study of T cells in Graves' hyperthyroidism and ophthalmopathy. Researchers amplified the TCR beta CDR3 regions from RNA transcripts. The study used the HTBI primer set for a first-round RT-PCR of the TCR CDR3. TCRdb fed the multiplex PCR reads into MiXCR, producing one record per CDR3 protein. In the table there are about 620,000 distinct CDR3 sequences, roughly 16% of which are singletons. This clonotype has ten or more counts. Antigen unknown. Study results and caveats: In the blood, most expanded thyroid clonotypes above 0.001 appeared as well.

The junction had 7 bases not matched to a gene; V was cut back by 4 bases and J by 6 bases. CDR1 and CDR2 from the germline V gene are MNHEY and SMNVEV (reference sequence). The CDR3 consists of 15 residues. This rearrangement joins TRBV27 to TRBJ2-1; 9 bases match TRBD1. Material for sequencing was blood. The receptor was isolated from a woman under 40 with Graves' hyperthyroidism. As DNA, the CDR3 is TGTGCCAGCAGTTCCCGGGACAGGGTAGTCAATGAGCAGTTCTTC. Translated: CASSSRDRVVNEQFF.